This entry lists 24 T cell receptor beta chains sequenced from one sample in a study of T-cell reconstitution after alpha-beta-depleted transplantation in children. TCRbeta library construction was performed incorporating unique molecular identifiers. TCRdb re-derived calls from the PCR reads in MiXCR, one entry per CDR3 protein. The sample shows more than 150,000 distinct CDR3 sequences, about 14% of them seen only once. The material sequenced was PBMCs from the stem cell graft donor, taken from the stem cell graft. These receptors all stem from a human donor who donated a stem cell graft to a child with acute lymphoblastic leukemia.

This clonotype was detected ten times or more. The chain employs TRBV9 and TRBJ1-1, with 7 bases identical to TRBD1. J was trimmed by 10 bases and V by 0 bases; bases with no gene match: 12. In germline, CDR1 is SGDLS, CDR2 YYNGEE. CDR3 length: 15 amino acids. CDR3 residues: CASSVGGTGVVGAFF. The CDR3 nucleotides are TGTGCCAGCAGCGTAGGAGGAACAGGGGTGGTGGGAGCTTTCTTT.

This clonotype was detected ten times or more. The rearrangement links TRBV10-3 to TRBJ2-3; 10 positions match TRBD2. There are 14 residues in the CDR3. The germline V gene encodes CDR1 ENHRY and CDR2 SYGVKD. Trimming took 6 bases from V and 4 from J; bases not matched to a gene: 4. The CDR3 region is CAISGTSVADTQYF. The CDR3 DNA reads TGTGCCATCAGCGGGACTAGCGTAGCAGATACGCAGTATTTT.

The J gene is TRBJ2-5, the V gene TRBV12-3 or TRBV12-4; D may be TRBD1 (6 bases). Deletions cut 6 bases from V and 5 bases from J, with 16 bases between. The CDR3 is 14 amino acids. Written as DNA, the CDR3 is TGTGCCAGCAGCCCGGGACACTCGGTGGAGACCCAGTACTTC. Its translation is CASSPGHSVETQYF.

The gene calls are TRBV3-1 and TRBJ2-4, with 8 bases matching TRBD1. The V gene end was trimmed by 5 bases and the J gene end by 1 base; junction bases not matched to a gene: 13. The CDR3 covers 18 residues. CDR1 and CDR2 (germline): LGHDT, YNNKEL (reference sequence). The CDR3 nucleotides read TGTGCCAGCAGCAAATTTTCGACAGGGGTCGGGGCCAAAAACATTCAGTACTTC. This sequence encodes CASSKFSTGVGAKNIQYF.

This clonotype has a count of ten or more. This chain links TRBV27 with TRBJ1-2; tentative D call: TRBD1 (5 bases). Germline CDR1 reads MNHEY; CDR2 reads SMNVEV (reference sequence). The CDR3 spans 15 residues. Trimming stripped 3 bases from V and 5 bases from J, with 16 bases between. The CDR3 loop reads CASSLTRQRLYGYTF. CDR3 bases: TGTGCCAGCAGTTTGACGAGACAGAGACTTTATGGCTACACCTTC.

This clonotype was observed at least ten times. The DNA for the CDR3 is TGCGCCAGCAGCTCGCTCCGAGGGACATACTACAATGAGCAGTTCTTC. It specifies CASSSLRGTYYNEQFF. V and J are TRBV5-1 and TRBJ2-1; TRBD1 might be the D (6 bases). Germline V gives CDR1 SGHRS, CDR2 YFSETQ. V was trimmed by 3 bases and J by 3 bases, leaving 16 bases between them. The CDR3 spans 16 residues.

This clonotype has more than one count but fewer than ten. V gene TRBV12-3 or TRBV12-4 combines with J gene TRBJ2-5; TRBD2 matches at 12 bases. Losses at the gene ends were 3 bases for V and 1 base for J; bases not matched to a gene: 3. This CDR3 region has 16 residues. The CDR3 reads CASSFLTSGSQETQYF. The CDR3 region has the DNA TGTGCCAGCAGTTTTCTGACTAGCGGGAGCCAAGAGACCCAGTACTTC.

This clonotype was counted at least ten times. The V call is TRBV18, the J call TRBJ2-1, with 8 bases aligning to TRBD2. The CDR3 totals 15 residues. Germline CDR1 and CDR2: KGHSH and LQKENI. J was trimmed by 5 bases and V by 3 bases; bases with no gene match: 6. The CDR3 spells CASSPNSGNNNEQFF. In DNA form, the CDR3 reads TGTGCCAGCTCACCGAATAGCGGGAATAACAATGAGCAGTTCTTC.

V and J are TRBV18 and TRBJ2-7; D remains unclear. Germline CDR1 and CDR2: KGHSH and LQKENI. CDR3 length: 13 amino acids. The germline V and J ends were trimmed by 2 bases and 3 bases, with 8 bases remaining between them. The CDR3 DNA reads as TGTGCCAGCTCACCAGTACGTAACTACGAGCAGTACTTC. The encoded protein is CASSPVRNYEQYF.

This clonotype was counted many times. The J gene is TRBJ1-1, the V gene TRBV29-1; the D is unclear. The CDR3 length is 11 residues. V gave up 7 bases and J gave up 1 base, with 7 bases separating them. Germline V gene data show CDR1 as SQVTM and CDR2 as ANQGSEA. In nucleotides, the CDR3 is TGCAGCGGGGTCAGGAACACTGAAGCTTTCTTT. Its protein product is CSGVRNTEAFF.

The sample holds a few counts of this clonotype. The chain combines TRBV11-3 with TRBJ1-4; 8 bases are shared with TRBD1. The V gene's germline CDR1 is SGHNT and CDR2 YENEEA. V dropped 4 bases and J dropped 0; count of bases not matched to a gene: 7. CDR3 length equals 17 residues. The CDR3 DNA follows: TGTGCCAGCAGCTCCGGACAGGGAAGTGCAACTAATGAAAAACTGTTTTTT. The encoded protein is CASSSGQGSATNEKLFF.

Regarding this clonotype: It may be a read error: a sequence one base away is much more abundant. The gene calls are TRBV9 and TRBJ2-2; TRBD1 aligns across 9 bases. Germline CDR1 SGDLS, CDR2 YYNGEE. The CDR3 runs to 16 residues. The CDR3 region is CASSADRGQVTGQLFF. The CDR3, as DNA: TGTGCCAGCAGCGCGGACAGGGGACAGGTCACCGGGCAGCTGTTTTTT.

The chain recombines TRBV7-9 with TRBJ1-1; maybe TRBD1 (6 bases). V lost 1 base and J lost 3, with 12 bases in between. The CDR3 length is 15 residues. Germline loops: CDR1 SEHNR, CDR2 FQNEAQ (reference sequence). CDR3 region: CASSLGRQGHTEAFF. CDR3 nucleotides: TGTGCCAGCAGCTTAGGGAGGCAGGGGCACACTGAAGCTTTCTTT. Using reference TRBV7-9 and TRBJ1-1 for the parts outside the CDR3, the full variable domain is DTGVSQNPRHKITKRGQNVTFRCDPISEHNRLYWYRQTLGQGPEFLTYFQNEAQLEKSRLLSDRFSAERPKGSFSTLEIQRTEQGDSAMYLCASSLGRQGHTEAFFGQGTRLTVV.

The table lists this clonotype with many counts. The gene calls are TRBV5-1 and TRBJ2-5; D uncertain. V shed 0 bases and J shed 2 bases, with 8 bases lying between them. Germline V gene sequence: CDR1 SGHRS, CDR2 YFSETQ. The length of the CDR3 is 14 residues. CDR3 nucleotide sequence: TGCGCCAGCAGCTTGGTTGACGGGCAAGAGACCCAGTACTTC. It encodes CASSLVDGQETQYF.

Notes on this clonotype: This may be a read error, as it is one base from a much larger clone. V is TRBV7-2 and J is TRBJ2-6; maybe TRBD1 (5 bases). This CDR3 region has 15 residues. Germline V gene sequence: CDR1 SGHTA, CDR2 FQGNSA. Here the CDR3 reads CASSLAGAGANGLTF. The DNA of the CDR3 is TGTGCCAGCAGCTTAGCAGGGGCTGGGGCCAACGGCCTGACTTTC.

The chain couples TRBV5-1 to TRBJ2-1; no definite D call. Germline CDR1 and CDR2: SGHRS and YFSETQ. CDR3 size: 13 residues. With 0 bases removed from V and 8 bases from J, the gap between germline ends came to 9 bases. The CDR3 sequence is CASSLELPHEQFF. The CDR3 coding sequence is TGCGCCAGCAGCTTGGAACTGCCCCATGAGCAGTTCTTC.

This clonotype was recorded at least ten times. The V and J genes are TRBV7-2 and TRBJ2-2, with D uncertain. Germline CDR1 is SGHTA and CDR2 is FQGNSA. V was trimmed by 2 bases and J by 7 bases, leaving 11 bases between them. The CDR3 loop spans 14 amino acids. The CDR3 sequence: CASSLRSKSGELFF. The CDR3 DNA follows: TGTGCCAGCAGCTTAAGGAGCAAGAGCGGGGAGCTGTTTTTT.

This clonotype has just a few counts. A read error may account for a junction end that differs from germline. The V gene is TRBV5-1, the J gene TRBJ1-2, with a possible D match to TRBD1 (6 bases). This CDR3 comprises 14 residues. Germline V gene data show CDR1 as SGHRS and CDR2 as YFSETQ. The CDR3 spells CAISLQGTLAGYTF. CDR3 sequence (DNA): TGCGCCATCAGCTTGCAGGGGACCCTCGCTGGCTACACCTTC.

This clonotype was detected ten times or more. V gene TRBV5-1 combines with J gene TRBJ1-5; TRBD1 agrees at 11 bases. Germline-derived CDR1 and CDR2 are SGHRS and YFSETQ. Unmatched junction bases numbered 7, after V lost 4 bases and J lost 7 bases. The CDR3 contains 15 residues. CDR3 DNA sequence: TGCGCCAGCAGCCGCTCCGGGACAGGGGGACAGCCCCAGCATTTT. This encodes CASSRSGTGGQPQHF.

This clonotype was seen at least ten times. CDR3: CASSQDRVTGQETQYF. The CDR3 DNA reads as TGTGCCAGCAGCCAAGATCGTGTAACCGGCCAAGAGACCCAGTACTTC. V and J are TRBV14 and TRBJ2-5; the D is unclear. Germline V gives CDR1 SGHDN, CDR2 FVKESK. V was shortened by 0 bases and J by 1 base, with 12 bases between the two germline ends. This CDR3 region has 16 residues.

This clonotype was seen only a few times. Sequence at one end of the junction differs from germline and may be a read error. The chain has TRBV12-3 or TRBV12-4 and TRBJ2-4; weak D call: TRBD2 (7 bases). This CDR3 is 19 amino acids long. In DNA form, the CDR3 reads TGTGCCTGCAGTTTAGTTTCTTGGGGGGGCCCCGGGGTCATGGACATTCAGTACTTC. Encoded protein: CACSLVSWGGPGVMDIQYF.

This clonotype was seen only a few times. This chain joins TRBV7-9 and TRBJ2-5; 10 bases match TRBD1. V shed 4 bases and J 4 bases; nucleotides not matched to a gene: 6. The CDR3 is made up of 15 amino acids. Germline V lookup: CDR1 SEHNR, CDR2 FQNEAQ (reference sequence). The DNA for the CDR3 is TGTGCCAGCAGCTCCGTGACAGGGGGCGGAGAGACCCAGTACTTC. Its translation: CASSSVTGGGETQYF.

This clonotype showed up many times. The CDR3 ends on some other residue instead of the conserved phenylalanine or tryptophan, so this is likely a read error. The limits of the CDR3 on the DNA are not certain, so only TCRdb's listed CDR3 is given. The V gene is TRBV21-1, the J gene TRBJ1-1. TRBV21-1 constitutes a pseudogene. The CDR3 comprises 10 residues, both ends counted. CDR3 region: CASSLEDRDS.

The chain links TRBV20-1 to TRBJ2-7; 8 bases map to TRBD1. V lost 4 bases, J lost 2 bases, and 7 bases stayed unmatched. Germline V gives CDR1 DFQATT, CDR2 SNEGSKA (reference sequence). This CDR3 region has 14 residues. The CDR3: CSANSGQGTYEQYF. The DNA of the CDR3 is TGCAGTGCTAACAGTGGACAGGGCACCTACGAGCAGTACTTC.